This T cell receptor beta chain emerged from a study of response to subunit inactivated influenza vaccine. Regarding the study as a whole: The authors proposed limited new T cell recruitment per seasonal influenza vaccination.

Using its own MiXCR run on the RT-PCR reads, TCRdb lists one record per CDR3 protein. Among 600,000 to 700,000 distinct CDR3 sequences listed, around 13% were seen once. This clonotype was found once. The target antigen is unknown. Germline is not matched at one junction end, which may reflect a read error. The sequencing used PBMCs from blood, collected 14 to 15 days before vaccination. This receptor was obtained from a man aged 45-65 years who received an inactivated influenza vaccine.

The CDR3 reads CAGSLGIAGQGGNEQFF. CDR3 in DNA: TGTGCCGGCAGCTTAGGGATTGCGGGACAGGGTGGCAATGAGCAGTTCTTC. The chain is built from TRBV7-2 and TRBJ2-1, with 9 nucleotides matching TRBD1. Germline CDR1 SGHTA, CDR2 FQGNSA. CDR3 size: 17 residues.